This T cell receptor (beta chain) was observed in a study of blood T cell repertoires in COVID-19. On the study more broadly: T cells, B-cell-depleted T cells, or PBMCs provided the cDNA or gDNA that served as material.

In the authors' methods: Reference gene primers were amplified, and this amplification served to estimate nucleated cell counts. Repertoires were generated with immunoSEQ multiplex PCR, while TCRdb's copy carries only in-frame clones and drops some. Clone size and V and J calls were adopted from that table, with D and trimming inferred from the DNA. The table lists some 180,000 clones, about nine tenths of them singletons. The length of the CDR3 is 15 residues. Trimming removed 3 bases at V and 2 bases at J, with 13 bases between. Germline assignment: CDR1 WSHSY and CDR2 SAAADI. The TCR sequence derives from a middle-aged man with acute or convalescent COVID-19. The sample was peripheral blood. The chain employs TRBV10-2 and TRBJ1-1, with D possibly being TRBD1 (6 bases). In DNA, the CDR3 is TGCGCCAGCAGTGACCGCGGGGGGGGCAACACTGAAGCTTTCTTT. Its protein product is CASSDRGGGNTEAFF.